A selection of T cell receptor beta chains follows, all from one sample in a study of OX40 agonist ivuxolimab in advanced cancers. The assay was immunoSEQ multiplex PCR, and TCRdb's table has in-frame clones only and misses some. The repertoire consists of thousands of clones, with just under 75% occurring once and the leading ten covering nearly 60%. Source: CD4+ or CD8+ T cells sorted from blood, taken in a trial of the OX40 agonist ivuxolimab. All receptors derive from an adult with an advanced solid tumor such as melanoma, head and neck, liver or kidney cancer. Each CDR3 is given with its conserved first and last residue. The D gene is left open where the match is weak. Rows give clone size only sometimes, using once, few, many, or a class for an expanded clone.

J gene,V gene,clone size,D gene,CDR3 DNA,CDR3 protein
TRBJ2-7,TRBV9,.,.,TGTGCCAGCAGCCGGGACCACGGGTGGGAGCAGTACTTC,CASSRDHGWEQYF
TRBJ1-4,TRBV5-4,once,.,TGTGCCAGCAGCTTGAGGTCTGAAGATGAAAAACTGTTTTTT,CASSLRSEDEKLFF
TRBJ1-5,TRBV6-5,.,TRBD1,TGTGCCAGCGGGCAGGGGGCGCCAGGCAATCAGCCCCAGCATTTT,CASGQGAPGNQPQHF
TRBJ2-1,TRBV7-3,.,TRBD2,TGTGCCAGCAGCTTAGGGCTAGCGGGGTGGGATGAGCAGTTCTTC,CASSLGLAGWDEQFF
TRBJ1-2,TRBV7-9,.,TRBD1,TGTGCCAGCAGAGGACAGGGAAAAATGCTTCGTGAAAACTATGGCTACACCTTC,CASRGQGKMLRENYGYTF
TRBJ1-4,TRBV7-2,.,.,TGTGCCAGCAGCTTATCTAGGGCGGGGTTGAATGAAAAACTGTTTTTT,CASSLSRAGLNEKLFF
TRBJ1-4,TRBV12-5,.,TRBD1,TGTGCTAGTGGTTTGACCAGGGGGCGAGCTAATGAAAAACTGTTTTTT,CASGLTRGRANEKLFF
TRBJ1-5,TRBV2,.,TRBD1,TGTGCCAGCAGTCAGACAGGGATGAGCAATCAGCCCCAGCATTTT,CASSQTGMSNQPQHF
TRBJ2-6,TRBV28,.,.,TGTGCCAGCAGTTCCGACGGCTTGACACAAAGTCGGGCCAACGTCCTGACTTTC,CASSSDGLTQSRANVLTF
TRBJ1-1,TRBV5-1,.,.,TGCGCCAGCAGCTTTGACATGAACACTGAAGCTTTCTTT,CASSFDMNTEAFF
TRBJ2-6,TRBV27,.,TRBD1,TGTGGGTCCGGGACAGGCCGCTTATCTGGGGCCAACGTCCTGACTTTC,CGSGTGRLSGANVLTF
TRBJ2-6,TRBV7-8,.,.,TGTGCCAGCAGCTCTAAAAGTTCTAGCTCTGGGGCCAACGTCCTGACTTTC,CASSSKSSSSGANVLTF
TRBJ2-1,TRBV7-6,once,TRBD2,TGTGCCAGCAGCTTAGCCGGGAGGACCTTCAATGAGCAGTTCTTC,CASSLAGRTFNEQFF
TRBJ2-5,TRBV9,.,.,TGTGCCAGCAGCGACGGAAAAGAGACCCAGTACTTC,CASSDGKETQYF
TRBJ2-7,TRBV6-5,.,TRBD1,TGTGCCAGCGAGGACAGGGTGAACGAGCAGTACTTC,CASEDRVNEQYF
TRBJ2-7,TRBV7-2,.,TRBD2,TGTGCCAGCAGCTTGGGCCCTAGCGGGGGGTTGTACGAGCAGTACTTC,CASSLGPSGGLYEQYF
TRBJ2-7,TRBV7-8,.,.,TGTGCCAGCAGCATAGAGGGTGGCACTAGGTACGAGCAGTACTTC,CASSIEGGTRYEQYF
TRBJ2-1,TRBV11-2,.,.,TGTGCCAGCAGCCGCCGGAGGGTTGGCAATGAGCAGTTCTTC,CASSRRRVGNEQFF
TRBJ2-7,TRBV6-5,.,.,TGTGCCAGCAGTTACTTGGGGTATTCCTACGAGCAGTACTTC,CASSYLGYSYEQYF
TRBJ1-4,TRBV7-2,.,TRBD1,TGTGCCAGCAGCTTAGACAGGGGTGGGGGTGAAAAACTGTTTTTT,CASSLDRGGGEKLFF
TRBJ2-7,TRBV9,.,.,TGTGCCAGCAGCCCCGGGGTAGGGTACGAGCAGTACTTC,CASSPGVGYEQYF
TRBJ2-4,TRBV5-8,.,.,TGTGCCAGCAGCTTGGGCGTCAAAAACATTCAGTACTTC,CASSLGVKNIQYF
TRBJ1-1,TRBV10-3,.,.,TGTGCCATCAGTGGTCGTAACGCCGAGACGGGGGCTTTCTTT,CAISGRNAETGAFF
TRBJ2-7,TRBV10-2,.,.,TGCGCCAGCGCCGGGAGTGCCTACGAGCAGTACTTC,CASAGSAYEQYF
TRBJ2-2,TRBV11-2,few,TRBD2,TGTGCCAGCAGGCCTAAGGAGGGACTAGCCGGTACCGGGGAGCTGTTTTTT,CASRPKEGLAGTGELFF
TRBJ1-1,TRBV30,.,TRBD1,TGTGCCTGGGAAAACCAGACAGGGGGCGCATTAGCAGCTTTCTTT,CAWENQTGGALAAFF
TRBJ2-5,TRBV30,.,.,TGTGCCTGGAGTGTAGGGACGGGCCAAGAGACCCAGTACTTC,CAWSVGTGQETQYF
TRBJ2-7,TRBV6-5,.,.,TGTGCCAGCAGTTACTCAGTATCGGGGGAGCAGTACTTC,CASSYSVSGEQYF
TRBJ1-1,TRBV11-2,.,.,TGTGCCAGCAGCTTAGCTGGTGAAGCTTTCTTT,CASSLAGEAFF
TRBJ2-3,TRBV7-9,.,TRBD1,TGTGCCAGCAGCTCCTATAGGGGACAGGGGGCTGTAGTTACGCAGTATTTT,CASSSYRGQGAVVTQYF
TRBJ2-5,TRBV7-9,.,.,TGTGCCAGCAGCCTCAGCGGGTCCCAAGAGACCCAGTACTTC,CASSLSGSQETQYF
TRBJ2-7,TRBV5-3,.,TRBD1,TGTGCCAGCAGCCCCCGGGACAGACGTATCTACGAGCAGTACTTC,CASSPRDRRIYEQYF
TRBJ2-7,TRBV7-2,.,TRBD1,TGTGCCAGCACCCGCACAGGGGGCCGAAACGAGCAGTACTTC,CASTRTGGRNEQYF
TRBJ2-2,TRBV7-2,.,.,TGTGCCAGCAGCTTAGCGCGGACGAACACCGGGGAGCTGTTTTTT,CASSLARTNTGELFF
TRBJ1-4,TRBV18,.,.,TGTGCCAGCTCACCACCCGACAGGTATAAACTGTTTTTT,CASSPPDRYKLFF
TRBJ1-2,TRBV30,.,.,TGTGCCTGGAGTGCCGCAGGGGCTTCAGAAGGCTACACCTTC,CAWSAAGASEGYTF
TRBJ1-4,TRBV7-2,many,.,TGTGCCTCCAGCTCAGGAGAGACTAATGAAAAACTGTTTTTT,CASSSGETNEKLFF
TRBJ2-2,TRBV4-1,.,.,TGCGCCAGCAGCCAACGGGACCCTCATGACACCGGGGAGCTGTTTTTT,CASSQRDPHDTGELFF
TRBJ1-2,TRBV20-1,medium-sized,.,TGCAGTGCTAGAGAAGTCTGGAGACACACCTTC,CSAREVWRHTF
TRBJ2-7,TRBV9,once,TRBD1,TGTGCCAGCAGCCCAGACAGGGGACCTTCCTACGAGCAGTACTTC,CASSPDRGPSYEQYF
TRBJ2-6,TRBV7-3,once,TRBD1,TGTGCCAGCAGCTTATTTAAGGGCCAGGGGGTATCTGGGGCCAACGTCCTGACTTTC,CASSLFKGQGVSGANVLTF
TRBJ2-1,TRBV10-2,.,TRBD2,TGCGCCAGCAGTGAGTCCCTAGCGGGAGCCTATGAGCAGTTCTTC,CASSESLAGAYEQFF
TRBJ1-1,TRBV7-9,.,.,TGTGCCAGCACCGGCCTCGAGGAAGCTTTCTTT,CASTGLEEAFF
TRBJ1-2,TRBV28,.,TRBD1,TGTGCCGCGGAGGCGACAGGGCATGGCTACACCTTC,CAAEATGHGYTF
TRBJ2-2,TRBV30,.,.,TGTGCCTGGAGTCGTTCGGGGGCCTGGGAGCTGTTTTTT,CAWSRSGAWELFF
TRBJ1-2,TRBV13,many,TRBD1,TGTGCCAGCAGCCACCCGGACAGGGGGCTGATTGGCTACACCTTC,CASSHPDRGLIGYTF
TRBJ1-3,TRBV27,few,.,TGTGCCAGCAGTCCACAGGGAGGTGGAAACACCATATATTTT,CASSPQGGGNTIYF
TRBJ1-1,TRBV9,.,.,TGTGCCAGCAGCGTAGAGGGGGGGACGGTGAACACTGAAGCTTTCTTT,CASSVEGGTVNTEAFF
TRBJ2-1,TRBV5-4,.,TRBD2,TGTGCCAGCAGCCCCCTCGTATGGGAGGGCCCTTACAATGAGCAGTTCTTC,CASSPLVWEGPYNEQFF
TRBJ1-6,TRBV28,once,.,TGTGCCAGCAGGTCAGTAACGAGCCCCTGGAATTCACCCCTCCACTTT,CASRSVTSPWNSPLHF
TRBJ1-2,TRBV27,.,.,TGTGCCAGCAGATTGGGGGGGGCGACTGTCTATGGCTACACCTTC,CASRLGGATVYGYTF
TRBJ1-2,TRBV5-6,.,TRBD1,TGTGCCAGCAGCTTTGGGACAGCTGGGGGCTACACCTTC,CASSFGTAGGYTF
TRBJ2-3,TRBV25-1,.,TRBD2,TGTGCCAGCAGTAAGAGACTAGCGGGCACAGATACGCAGTATTTT,CASSKRLAGTDTQYF
TRBJ1-5,TRBV10-3,.,.,TGTGCCATCAGTGGCAGCAATCAGCCCCAGCATTTT,CAISGSNQPQHF
TRBJ1-5,TRBV28,.,.,TGTGCCAGCACGCTTCAAAAGGGTAGCAATCAGCCCCAGCATTTT,CASTLQKGSNQPQHF
TRBJ2-3,TRBV2,once,TRBD1,TGTGCCAGCAGTTCTCACCGGGACAGGGCCACAGATACGCAGTATTTT,CASSSHRDRATDTQYF
TRBJ2-7,TRBV7-6,.,.,TGTGCCAGCAGCTCCACTGATTACGAGCAGTACTTC,CASSSTDYEQYF
TRBJ1-2,TRBV4-1,.,.,TGCGCCAGCAGCCAGCCCGGAACAGGGAACTATGGCTACACCTTC,CASSQPGTGNYGYTF